These 3 T cell receptor beta chains were all obtained from the same sample, sequenced in a study of beta chain features in type 1 diabetes. Points from the study as a whole: Shorter TCRB CDR3s, moderately but significantly so, marked every one of the four CD4+ subsets in Type 1 diabetes patients.

Isolated RNA was reverse transcribed in full, so expressed TCRB transcripts were sequenced. Clones were read by immunoSEQ multiplex PCR, and TCRdb kept only the in-frame ones, dropping some. The sample holds a few hundred thousand clones, about a fifth seen once. Antigens of these TCRs are unknown. The sample consisted of naive CD4+ T cells from blood. The source is a middle-aged woman with type 1 diabetes.

On this clone: This sample includes further DNA sequences coding for the same CDR3. The chain employs TRBV7-9 and TRBJ1-4, with TRBD1 matching 10 bases. Germline CDR1 reads SEHNR; CDR2 reads FQNEAQ (reference sequence). The CDR3 sequence is 14 residues long. Trimming removed 3 bases from V and 6 bases from J; junction bases left unmatched: 1. The CDR3 is CASSFGQGDEKLFF. DNA for the CDR3: TGTGCCAGCAGCTTTGGACAGGGGGATGAAAAACTGTTTTTT.

This clone showed up just a few times. Other nucleotide sequences in the sample specify the same CDR3. V gene TRBV28 combines with J gene TRBJ1-1, with a weak D call TRBD1 (5 bases). The CDR3 totals 14 residues. V lost 4 bases and J lost 5, with 14 bases in between. Germline CDR1 is MDHEN and CDR2 is SYDVKM. The CDR3 region is CASSSPPGGTEAFF. CDR3 DNA sequence: TGTGCCAGCAGTTCACCCCCCGGGGGAACTGAAGCTTTCTTT.

This chain's CDR3 is CASSLYGGRSDNEQFF. DNA of the CDR3: TGTGCCAGCAGCTTATACGGTGGGAGAAGCGACAATGAGCAGTTCTTC. The J gene is TRBJ2-1, the V gene TRBV7-3; possibly TRBD2 for D (5 bases). V was clipped by 2 bases and J by 5 bases, with 16 bases between them. Germline CDR1 reads SGHTA; CDR2 reads FQGTGA. This CDR3 contains 16 residues.